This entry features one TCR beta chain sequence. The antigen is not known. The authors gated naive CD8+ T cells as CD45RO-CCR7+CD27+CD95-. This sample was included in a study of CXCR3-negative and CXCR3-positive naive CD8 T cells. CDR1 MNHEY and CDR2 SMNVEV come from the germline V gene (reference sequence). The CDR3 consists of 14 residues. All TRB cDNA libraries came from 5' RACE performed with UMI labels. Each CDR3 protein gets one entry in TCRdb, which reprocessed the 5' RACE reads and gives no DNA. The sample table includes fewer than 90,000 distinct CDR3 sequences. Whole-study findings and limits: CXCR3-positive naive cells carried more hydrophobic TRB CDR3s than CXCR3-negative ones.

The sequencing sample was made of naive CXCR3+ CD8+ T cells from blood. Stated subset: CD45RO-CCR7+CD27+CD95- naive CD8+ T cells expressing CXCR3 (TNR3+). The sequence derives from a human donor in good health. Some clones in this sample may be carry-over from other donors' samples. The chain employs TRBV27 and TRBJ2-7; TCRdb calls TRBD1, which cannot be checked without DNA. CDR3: CASSLSGISYEKYF.